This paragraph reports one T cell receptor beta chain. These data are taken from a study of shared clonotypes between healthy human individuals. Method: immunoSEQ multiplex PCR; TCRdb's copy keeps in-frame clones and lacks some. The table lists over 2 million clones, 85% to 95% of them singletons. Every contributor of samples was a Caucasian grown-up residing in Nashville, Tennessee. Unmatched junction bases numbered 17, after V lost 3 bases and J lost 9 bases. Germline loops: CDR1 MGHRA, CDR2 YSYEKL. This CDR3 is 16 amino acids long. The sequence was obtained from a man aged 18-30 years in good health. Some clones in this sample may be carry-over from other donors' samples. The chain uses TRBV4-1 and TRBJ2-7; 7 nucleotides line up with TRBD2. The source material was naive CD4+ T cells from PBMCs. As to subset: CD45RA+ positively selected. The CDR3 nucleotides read TGCGCCAGCAGCCACGAGCGAAGTAGCGGGCCTTCAGGGCAGTACTTC. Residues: CASSHERSSGPSGQYF.